The present TCR beta chain was sequenced within a study of T cell responses to AZD1222 COVID-19 vaccine. Study-level points and caveats: Sampling that yielded the repertoires occurred only after the peak T cell response. Of spike-specific TCRs, nearly half reportedly target regions left unmutated in variants. Vaccine-associated CD4 TCRs ranged over spike, dominating at 160-218 and 743-854.

Data came from immunoSEQ multiplex PCR; TCRdb stores just in-frame clones and leaves some out. The sample consists of around 78,000 clones, around 90% of them appearing once. Points on this clone: Its antigen is unidentified.

V was clipped by 0 bases and J by 3 bases; unmatched bases: 4. The CDR3 is 16 residues long. The germline gives CDR1 MNHNS, CDR2 SASEGT. This chain connects TRBV6-1 to TRBJ1-5, with 8 bases lining up with TRBD1. The sequence was collected from an adult who received the AZD1222 COVID-19 vaccine. The sample was peripheral blood, taken 28 days after the second AZD1222 dose. The chain's CDR3 is CASSEAGTGVNQPQHF. The CDR3 region has the DNA TGTGCCAGCAGTGAAGCCGGGACAGGAGTCAATCAGCCCCAGCATTTT.